These T cell receptor beta chains were read from a single sample in a study of cytomegalovirus exposure and HLA in healthy donors. Sequenced by immunoSEQ multiplex PCR; TCRdb stores in-frame clones only, minus some. In the table there are 170,000 or so clones, more than 70% of which are singletons. The sequenced sample consisted of PBMCs. These TCRs come from a boy aged 2 to 10 in good health and CMV-seronegative. CDR3s include the opening cysteine and the closing phenylalanine or tryptophan. The D gene is left open where the match is weak. The size field is filled for only some rows; it gives once, few, many or a size class.

TGTGCCAGTAGTATTAGCGGGAGGGCGCTTGAGCAGTTCTTC	CASSISGRALEQFF	TRBD2	few	TRBJ2-1	TRBV19
TGTGCCAGCAGTCCCTCCCTCACAGATACGCAGTATTTT	CASSPSLTDTQYF	.	.	TRBJ2-3	TRBV27
TGTGCCAGCAGAGAGACCGGACTAGCGGACTACGAGCAGTACTTC	CASRETGLADYEQYF	TRBD2	.	TRBJ2-7	TRBV6-5
TGCGCCAGCAGCTTGTTGCCTAGCGGGAGCCACGAGCAGTACTTC	CASSLLPSGSHEQYF	TRBD2	.	TRBJ2-7	TRBV5-1
TGTGCCAGCAGCCCACTAGGGCGGGACACTGAAGCTTTCTTT	CASSPLGRDTEAFF	.	.	TRBJ1-1	TRBV7-3
TGTGCCAGCAGCACGTCGACAGGGGGCGGCGGGGAGCTGTTTTTT	CASSTSTGGGGELFF	TRBD1	.	TRBJ2-2	TRBV5-4
TGTGCCAGCAGCTTAGTAGCCGACAGGAGGGGCTACACCTTC	CASSLVADRRGYTF	.	.	TRBJ1-2	TRBV7-2
TGTGCCAGCAGCTTATATCGAACCACAAGCAATCAGCCCCAGCATTTT	CASSLYRTTSNQPQHF	.	.	TRBJ1-5	TRBV7-8
TGCGCCAGCAGCCAAGATTCTGGGACAGGGTGGTTCTTC	CASSQDSGTGWFF	TRBD1	once	TRBJ2-1	TRBV4-1
TGTGCCAGCAGTGCACGGACAGGTGGGAACGATGGCTACACCTTC	CASSARTGGNDGYTF	TRBD1	.	TRBJ1-2	TRBV2
TGTGCCAGCAGCTTAGCGCAGGGGATGGAATACGAGCAGTACTTC	CASSLAQGMEYEQYF	.	.	TRBJ2-7	TRBV7-9
TGTGCCAGCAGCTCCCTGTCGAGAGGGCAGTACTTC	CASSSLSRGQYF	.	once	TRBJ2-7	TRBV11-2
TGTGCCAGCAGCTTGGAAACGGGAGGGGCTAGCACAGATACGCAGTATTTT	CASSLETGGASTDTQYF	TRBD2	.	TRBJ2-3	TRBV7-2
TGTGCCAGCAGCGCGGGACAGCATGGCTACACCTTC	CASSAGQHGYTF	TRBD1	.	TRBJ1-2	TRBV5-6
TGTGCCAGCAGCCAAGTGCGCGGGGGGAGGGGCTACAATGAGCAGTTCTTC	CASSQVRGGRGYNEQFF	TRBD2	.	TRBJ2-1	TRBV14
TGCGCCAGCAGCTTGGCGGGTCCCGGGGACACAGATACGCAGTATTTT	CASSLAGPGDTDTQYF	.	.	TRBJ2-3	TRBV5-1
TGTGCCAGCAGTTTGTTGGGGCAAGAGCAGGATGAAAAACTGTTTTTT	CASSLLGQEQDEKLFF	.	.	TRBJ1-4	TRBV27
TGTGCCTGGGGGTCTGTCGGTCTCCTTTCTAGCGGGAGTTACAATGAGCAGTTCTTC	CAWGSVGLLSSGSYNEQFF	TRBD2	once	TRBJ2-1	TRBV30
TGTGCCAGTAGTATAGGTAGGGCGGGGGAGAACACTGAAGCTTTCTTT	CASSIGRAGENTEAFF	.	.	TRBJ1-1	TRBV19
TGTGCCAGCAGTACGCCCCTGACTAGCGGGAGGCATGAGCAGTTCTTC	CASSTPLTSGRHEQFF	TRBD2	.	TRBJ2-1	TRBV27
TGCGCCAGCAGTGAGCGTCGCACCGGGGAGCTGTTTTTT	CASSERRTGELFF	.	.	TRBJ2-2	TRBV10-1
TGTGCCAGCAGTGATATAGGACTAGCGGCGACCTACGAGCAGTACTTC	CASSDIGLAATYEQYF	TRBD2	.	TRBJ2-7	TRBV2
TGTGCCACCAGCAGACAGCCAGGCTACGAGCAGTACTTC	CATSRQPGYEQYF	.	.	TRBJ2-7	TRBV15
TGCGCCAGCAGCCCCTTCTCGGCGGCCAGCTTTGGAGGTTACAATGAGCAGTTCTTC	CASSPFSAASFGGYNEQFF	.	.	TRBJ2-1	TRBV4-1
TGTGCCAGCAGTGTAAATCTACTAGCGGAAGTAGCCTACGAGCAGTACTTC	CASSVNLLAEVAYEQYF	TRBD2	.	TRBJ2-7	TRBV6-1
TGTGCCACCAGCAGAGATCTGTCTGGCAGTACCCTGATCCCCTATGGCTACACCTTC	CATSRDLSGSTLIPYGYTF	.	.	TRBJ1-2	TRBV15
TGTGCCAGCAGCTTAGACGCAGGGCCAGATACGCAGTATTTT	CASSLDAGPDTQYF	.	.	TRBJ2-3	TRBV7-9
TGTGCCAGCAGTTACTCAAACTGGAATGAGCAGTTCTTC	CASSYSNWNEQFF	.	.	TRBJ2-1	TRBV6-6
TGTGCCTGGAGTCGACAGGGGGCCGACTATGGCTACACCTTC	CAWSRQGADYGYTF	TRBD1	once	TRBJ1-2	TRBV30
TGTGCCAGCAGCGTCGGTGATACGCAGTATTTT	CASSVGDTQYF	.	.	TRBJ2-3	TRBV5-4
TGTGCCAGCAGCTCCGGGTCGAGTGAGCAGTACTTC	CASSSGSSEQYF	.	.	TRBJ2-7	TRBV13
TGCAGCGTTGGGGAGGGAGGGAACACTGAAGCTTTCTTT	CSVGEGGNTEAFF	.	.	TRBJ1-1	TRBV29-1
TGCGCCAGCAGCCCTCGAGTAGCGGGTAACATCGGGGAGCTGTTTTTT	CASSPRVAGNIGELFF	TRBD2	once	TRBJ2-2	TRBV4-1
TGTGCCAGTAGTATAGAACCCCCGACAGGGTGGAATTCACCCCTCCACTTT	CASSIEPPTGWNSPLHF	TRBD1	.	TRBJ1-6	TRBV19
TGTGCCAGCTCACCACCGGGACTAGCAGGATACAATGAGCAGTTCTTC	CASSPPGLAGYNEQFF	TRBD2	.	TRBJ2-1	TRBV18
TGTGCCAGCAGTGAACAGGGACTAGGGAACACTGAAGCTTTCTTT	CASSEQGLGNTEAFF	.	few	TRBJ1-1	TRBV28
TGTGCCAGCAGTGAAGTTGGGGGGGAGGATGAAAAACTGTTTTTT	CASSEVGGEDEKLFF	.	few	TRBJ1-4	TRBV2